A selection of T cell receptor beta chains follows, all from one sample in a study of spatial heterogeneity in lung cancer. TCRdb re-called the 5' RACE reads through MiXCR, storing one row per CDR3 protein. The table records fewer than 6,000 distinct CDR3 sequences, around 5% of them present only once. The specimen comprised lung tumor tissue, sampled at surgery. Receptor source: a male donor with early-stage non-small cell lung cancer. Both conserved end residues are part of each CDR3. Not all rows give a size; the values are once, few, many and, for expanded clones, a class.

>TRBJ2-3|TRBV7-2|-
CASSSPNGTPRRSDTQYF
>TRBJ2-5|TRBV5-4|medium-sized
CASSLKVVETQYF
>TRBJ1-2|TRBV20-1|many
CSAPEGGQKFYGYTF
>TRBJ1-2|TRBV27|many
CASSLIAGTGNGYTF
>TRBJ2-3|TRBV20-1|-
CSARVVSLDTQYF
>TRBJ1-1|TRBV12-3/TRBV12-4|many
CASSFGRMNTEAFF
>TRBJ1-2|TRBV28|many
CASSPSPGYYGYTF
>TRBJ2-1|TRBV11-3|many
CASSRTSGYNEQFF
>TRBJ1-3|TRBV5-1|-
CASSLLGYSGNTIYF
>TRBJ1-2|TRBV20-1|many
CSAPTSLNYGYTF
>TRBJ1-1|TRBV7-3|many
CASSLTSVNTEAFF
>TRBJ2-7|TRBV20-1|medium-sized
CSARDPRASGREQYF
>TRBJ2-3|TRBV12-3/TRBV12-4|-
CASSSQGHITDTQYF
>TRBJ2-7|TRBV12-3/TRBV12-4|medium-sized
CASRKTGGEQYF
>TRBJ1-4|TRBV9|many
CASSVGGRRNEKLFF
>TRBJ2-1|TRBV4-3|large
CASSQDAAVYNEQFF
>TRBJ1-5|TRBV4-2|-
CASSQEQGARIGQPQHF
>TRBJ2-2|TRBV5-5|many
CASSAQTSGGSTGELFF
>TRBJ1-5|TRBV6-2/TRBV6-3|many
CASALMGNQPQHF
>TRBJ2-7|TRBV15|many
CATSRDRGPSEQYF
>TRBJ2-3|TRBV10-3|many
CAISKTGLAGAPSTDTQYF
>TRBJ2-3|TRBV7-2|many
CASSRRLSADTQYF
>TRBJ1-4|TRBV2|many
CASGGVKEKLFF
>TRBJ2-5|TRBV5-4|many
CASSFVGGETQYF
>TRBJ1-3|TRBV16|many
CASSRASSGNTIYF
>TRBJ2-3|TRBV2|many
CASSELGLSGGNEDTQYF
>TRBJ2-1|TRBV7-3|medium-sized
CASSQMSGQGVNEQFF
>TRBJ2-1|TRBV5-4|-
CASSLRGAGYNEQFF
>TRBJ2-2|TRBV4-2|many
CASSQDGGAGTGELFF
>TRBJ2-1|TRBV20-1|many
CSAPGTSGHNEQFF
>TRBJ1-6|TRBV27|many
CASSLRRGESYNSPLHF
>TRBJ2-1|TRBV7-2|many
CASSPSGSQYNEQFF
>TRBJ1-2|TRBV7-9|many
CASSPDGQGQYGYTF
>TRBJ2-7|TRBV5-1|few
CASSSHGGSREQYF
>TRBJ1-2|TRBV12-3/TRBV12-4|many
CASKSLGYGYTF
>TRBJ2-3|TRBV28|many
CASSLRASGSVPDTQYF
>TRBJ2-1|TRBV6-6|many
CASSLRQGAHDEQFF
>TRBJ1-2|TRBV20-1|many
CSATRRGLGYTF
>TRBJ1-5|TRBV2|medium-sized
CASSEEAGGGQPQHF
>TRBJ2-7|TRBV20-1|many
CSARLGTGDSYEQYF
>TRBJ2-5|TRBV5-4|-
CASSSQGARETQYF
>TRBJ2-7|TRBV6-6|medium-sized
CASRLTGWYEQYF
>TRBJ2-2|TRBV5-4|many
CASSLPSPGELFF
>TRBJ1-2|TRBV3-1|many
CASSATGEYYGYTF
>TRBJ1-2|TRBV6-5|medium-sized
CASSYVLGLTGYTF
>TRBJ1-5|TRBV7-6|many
CASSRQGAGSDQPQHF
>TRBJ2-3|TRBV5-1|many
CASASSGGEDTQYF
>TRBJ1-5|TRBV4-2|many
CASSQVGGAYSNQPQHF
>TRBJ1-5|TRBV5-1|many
CASSLGLDRPQHF
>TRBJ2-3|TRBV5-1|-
CASSTGVGDTQYF